This T cell receptor beta chain is drawn from a study of identical twins. This clonotype was counted only a few times. TCRdb reanalysed the 5' RACE reads using MiXCR and keeps one entry per CDR3 protein. The sample shows approximately 500,000 distinct CDR3 sequences, 20% to 25% of them seen only once. This same sample was also part of a study on T cells expressing NK-cell markers.

The sample consisted of CD4+ T cells sorted from blood. The receptor's source is a woman between 18 and 29 years old in good health.

The CDR3 DNA follows: TGTGCCAGCAGTTATGACAGTCTCCCTAACTATGGCTACACCTTC. This sequence encodes CASSYDSLPNYGYTF. The chain links TRBV6-5 to TRBJ1-2; weak D call: TRBD1 (5 bases). The length of the CDR3 is 15 residues. V was shortened by 3 bases and J by 0 bases, with 11 bases between the two germline ends. Germline loops: CDR1 MNHEY, CDR2 SVGAGI.